This is a list of T cell receptor beta chains from one sample in a study of blood T cell repertoires in COVID-19. Here immunoSEQ multiplex PCR was the method, and the copy in TCRdb shows in-frame clones only, minus some. Of roughly 260,000 clones in the sample, 70% to 90% were seen once. The source material was peripheral blood. These receptors were obtained from a woman in her forties with acute or convalescent COVID-19. Both conserved end residues are part of each CDR3. Fields, in order: J gene, clone size, D gene, V gene, CDR3 protein, CDR3 DNA. D genes are given only for firm matches. Size is stated for part of the rows, as once, few or many counts, or as a class when the clone is expanded.

j_call: TRBJ1-1
clone_size: -
d_call: -
v_call: TRBV10-3
cdr3_aa: CAIRAGQLLNTEAFF
cdr3_nt: TGTGCCATCAGGGCTGGGCAGCTCTTGAACACTGAAGCTTTCTTT

j_call: TRBJ1-6
clone_size: -
d_call: -
v_call: TRBV12-3/TRBV12-4
cdr3_aa: CASRGGGSPLHF
cdr3_nt: TGTGCCAGCAGGGGGGGAGGTTCACCCCTCCACTTT

j_call: TRBJ1-5
clone_size: -
d_call: -
v_call: TRBV10-3
cdr3_aa: CAINQGLNQPQHF
cdr3_nt: TGTGCCATCAATCAGGGATTAAATCAGCCCCAGCATTTT

j_call: TRBJ2-2
clone_size: -
d_call: TRBD1
v_call: TRBV19
cdr3_aa: CASSTLGTANTGELFF
cdr3_nt: TGTGCCAGTAGTACCCTCGGGACAGCCAACACCGGGGAGCTGTTTTTT

j_call: TRBJ2-3
clone_size: once
d_call: TRBD1
v_call: TRBV19
cdr3_aa: CASSIELGTEQYF
cdr3_nt: TGTGCCAGTAGTATAGAATTAGGGACAGAGCAGTATTTT

j_call: TRBJ1-2
clone_size: -
d_call: TRBD1
v_call: TRBV4-1
cdr3_aa: CASSQEGQGRGYTF
cdr3_nt: TGCGCCAGCAGCCAAGAAGGACAGGGGCGAGGCTACACCTTC

j_call: TRBJ2-3
clone_size: -
d_call: -
v_call: TRBV2
cdr3_aa: CASSVETSDTQYF
cdr3_nt: TGTGCCAGCAGTGTTGAAACTTCAGATACGCAGTATTTT

j_call: TRBJ2-3
clone_size: -
d_call: TRBD2
v_call: TRBV4-1
cdr3_aa: CASSQEGGGSTDTQYF
cdr3_nt: TGCGCCAGCAGCCAAGAAGGCGGGGGTAGCACAGATACGCAGTATTTT

j_call: TRBJ2-3
clone_size: -
d_call: -
v_call: TRBV12-3/TRBV12-4
cdr3_aa: CASKTYTDTQYF
cdr3_nt: TGTGCCAGCAAAACCTACACAGATACGCAGTATTTT

j_call: TRBJ1-2
clone_size: -
d_call: -
v_call: TRBV30
cdr3_aa: CAWHPGRNYGYTF
cdr3_nt: TGTGCCTGGCATCCGGGTCGTAACTATGGCTACACCTTC

j_call: TRBJ1-3
clone_size: -
d_call: TRBD1
v_call: TRBV7-8
cdr3_aa: CASSSVRTGQNTIYF
cdr3_nt: TGTGCCAGCAGCTCAGTTAGGACAGGCCAAAACACCATATATTTT

j_call: TRBJ1-1
clone_size: -
d_call: TRBD1
v_call: TRBV5-6
cdr3_aa: CASSLGDRDAFF
cdr3_nt: TGTGCCAGCAGCTTGGGGGACAGGGACGCTTTCTTT

j_call: TRBJ2-5
clone_size: -
d_call: TRBD2
v_call: TRBV5-1
cdr3_aa: CASSSGLAGQETQYF
cdr3_nt: TGCGCCAGCAGCTCCGGACTAGCGGGGCAAGAGACCCAGTACTTC

j_call: TRBJ1-2
clone_size: -
d_call: TRBD1
v_call: TRBV2
cdr3_aa: CASNPGTGGYGYTF
cdr3_nt: TGTGCCAGCAACCCCGGGACAGGGGGATACGGCTACACCTTC

j_call: TRBJ1-2
clone_size: -
d_call: TRBD1
v_call: TRBV6-5
cdr3_aa: CASKTGAGGYTF
cdr3_nt: TGTGCCAGCAAAACAGGGGCGGGTGGCTACACCTTC

j_call: TRBJ1-2
clone_size: -
d_call: TRBD1
v_call: TRBV30
cdr3_aa: CAHREGASGYTF
cdr3_nt: TGTGCCCACCGGGAGGGGGCTAGTGGCTACACCTTC

j_call: TRBJ2-5
clone_size: -
d_call: -
v_call: TRBV6-5
cdr3_aa: CASRAGPGLETQYF
cdr3_nt: TGTGCCAGCAGGGCGGGCCCGGGCCTGGAGACCCAGTACTTC

j_call: TRBJ2-1
clone_size: -
d_call: -
v_call: TRBV5-1
cdr3_aa: CASSVAGQYYNEQFF
cdr3_nt: TGCGCCAGCAGCGTCGCGGGACAGTACTACAATGAGCAGTTCTTC

j_call: TRBJ1-1
clone_size: -
d_call: -
v_call: TRBV6-6
cdr3_aa: CASSPLGTEAFF
cdr3_nt: TGTGCCAGCAGCCCCCTCGGGACTGAAGCTTTCTTT

j_call: TRBJ1-2
clone_size: -
d_call: -
v_call: TRBV4-1
cdr3_aa: CASSQDQGGYGYTF
cdr3_nt: TGCGCCAGCAGCCAAGATCAGGGCGGCTATGGCTACACCTTC

j_call: TRBJ2-3
clone_size: -
d_call: -
v_call: TRBV2
cdr3_aa: CASRWSEDTQYF
cdr3_nt: TGTGCCAGCAGGTGGTCCGAGGATACGCAGTATTTT

j_call: TRBJ1-1
clone_size: once
d_call: -
v_call: TRBV9
cdr3_aa: CASSPHDRPNTEAFF
cdr3_nt: TGTGCCAGCAGCCCCCACGACAGGCCCAACACTGAAGCTTTCTTT

j_call: TRBJ2-3
clone_size: -
d_call: -
v_call: TRBV5-1
cdr3_aa: CASSTQPADTQYF
cdr3_nt: TGCGCCAGCAGCACGCAACCAGCAGATACGCAGTATTTT

j_call: TRBJ1-1
clone_size: -
d_call: -
v_call: TRBV27
cdr3_aa: CASSSWNTEAFF
cdr3_nt: TGTGCCAGCAGTTCCTGGAACACTGAAGCTTTCTTT

j_call: TRBJ1-6
clone_size: -
d_call: -
v_call: TRBV5-6
cdr3_aa: CASSLVGASSPLHF
cdr3_nt: TGTGCCAGCAGCTTGGTTGGAGCAAGCTCACCCCTCCACTTT

j_call: TRBJ1-1
clone_size: -
d_call: -
v_call: TRBV5-6
cdr3_aa: CASSLTRSAAEAFF
cdr3_nt: TGTGCCAGCAGCTTGACCCGGAGCGCTGCCGAAGCTTTCTTT

j_call: TRBJ1-2
clone_size: -
d_call: TRBD1
v_call: TRBV6-5
cdr3_aa: CASSYPDRAGYTF
cdr3_nt: TGTGCCAGCAGTTACCCCGACAGGGCTGGCTACACCTTC

j_call: TRBJ1-2
clone_size: -
d_call: TRBD1
v_call: TRBV7-9
cdr3_aa: CASSSDRGRDGYTF
cdr3_nt: TGTGCCAGCAGCTCCGACAGGGGGCGCGACGGCTACACCTTC

j_call: TRBJ1-6
clone_size: once
d_call: -
v_call: TRBV2
cdr3_aa: CASGDTGPGSPLHF
cdr3_nt: TGTGCCAGCGGCGACACAGGGCCGGGTTCACCCCTCCACTTT

j_call: TRBJ2-6
clone_size: -
d_call: TRBD1
v_call: TRBV6-5
cdr3_aa: CASSYRGHSGANVLTF
cdr3_nt: TGTGCCAGCAGTTACAGGGGGCACTCTGGGGCCAACGTCCTGACTTTC

j_call: TRBJ2-1
clone_size: -
d_call: TRBD2
v_call: TRBV5-5
cdr3_aa: CASSLTLGRERQFF
cdr3_nt: TGTGCCAGCAGCCTGACTCTTGGGAGGGAAAGACAGTTCTTC

j_call: TRBJ1-1
clone_size: -
d_call: -
v_call: TRBV27
cdr3_aa: CASSRWGGRIMNTEAFF
cdr3_nt: TGTGCCAGCAGTCGCTGGGGCGGCCGAATAATGAACACTGAAGCTTTCTTT

j_call: TRBJ1-1
clone_size: few
d_call: TRBD1
v_call: TRBV5-1
cdr3_aa: CASRLTGGMNTEAFF
cdr3_nt: TGCGCCAGCAGGTTGACAGGGGGCATGAACACTGAAGCTTTCTTT

j_call: TRBJ2-6
clone_size: -
d_call: TRBD1
v_call: TRBV5-5
cdr3_aa: CASSLVPGQGYSGANVLTF
cdr3_nt: TGTGCCAGCAGCTTGGTACCGGGACAGGGGTACTCTGGGGCCAACGTCCTGACTTTC

j_call: TRBJ2-3
clone_size: -
d_call: -
v_call: TRBV25-1
cdr3_aa: CASSEGGSTDTQYF
cdr3_nt: TGTGCCAGCAGTGAAGGGGGGAGCACAGATACGCAGTATTTT

j_call: TRBJ1-2
clone_size: -
d_call: -
v_call: TRBV6-6
cdr3_aa: CASSLDSYGYTF
cdr3_nt: TGTGCCAGCAGCCTCGACAGCTATGGCTACACCTTC

j_call: TRBJ1-5
clone_size: -
d_call: -
v_call: TRBV4-1
cdr3_aa: CASSHLLGRDNGNQPQHF
cdr3_nt: TGCGCCAGCAGCCACTTACTAGGGAGGGATAACGGGAATCAGCCCCAGCATTTT

j_call: TRBJ1-2
clone_size: -
d_call: -
v_call: TRBV5-1
cdr3_aa: CASSLQGLNYGYTF
cdr3_nt: TGCGCCAGCAGCTTACAGGGATTAAACTATGGCTACACCTTC

j_call: TRBJ1-2
clone_size: -
d_call: -
v_call: TRBV4-2
cdr3_aa: CASSQSLSLGYTF
cdr3_nt: TGTGCCAGCAGCCAAAGCTTGTCCCTTGGCTACACCTTC

j_call: TRBJ1-1
clone_size: -
d_call: TRBD1
v_call: TRBV9
cdr3_aa: CASSESGGANTEAFF
cdr3_nt: TGTGCCAGCAGCGAATCAGGGGGCGCGAACACTGAAGCTTTCTTT

j_call: TRBJ1-2
clone_size: -
d_call: TRBD1
v_call: TRBV10-2
cdr3_aa: CASSESRQGVRYTF
cdr3_nt: TGCGCCAGCAGTGAGTCGCGGCAGGGGGTTCGCTACACCTTC

j_call: TRBJ2-2
clone_size: -
d_call: TRBD2
v_call: TRBV5-1
cdr3_aa: CASSPGTIYSTGELFF
cdr3_nt: TGCGCCAGCAGCCCGGGGACTATATATTCCACCGGGGAGCTGTTTTTT

j_call: TRBJ1-1
clone_size: -
d_call: -
v_call: TRBV6-5
cdr3_aa: CASRTVGTEAFF
cdr3_nt: TGTGCCAGTAGGACAGTTGGTACTGAAGCTTTCTTT

j_call: TRBJ2-6
clone_size: -
d_call: -
v_call: TRBV2
cdr3_aa: CARSISSSGANVLTF
cdr3_nt: TGTGCCAGATCCATTAGCAGTTCTGGGGCCAACGTCCTGACTTTC

j_call: TRBJ2-1
clone_size: -
d_call: TRBD2
v_call: TRBV13
cdr3_aa: CASSLALGLAGRRSYNEQFF
cdr3_nt: TGTGCCAGCAGCTTAGCCTTGGGACTAGCGGGGCGCCGCTCCTACAATGAGCAGTTCTTC

j_call: TRBJ1-1
clone_size: -
d_call: TRBD1
v_call: TRBV4-1
cdr3_aa: CATSSRDRGPNTEAFF
cdr3_nt: TGCGCCACCTCGTCGAGGGACAGGGGACCGAACACTGAAGCTTTCTTT

j_call: TRBJ1-2
clone_size: few
d_call: TRBD1
v_call: TRBV11-3
cdr3_aa: CASSGTVQDNYGYTF
cdr3_nt: TGTGCCAGCAGCGGGACAGTGCAAGATAACTATGGCTACACCTTC

j_call: TRBJ1-3
clone_size: -
d_call: TRBD1
v_call: TRBV19
cdr3_aa: CASRPPGTGGFGGNTIYF
cdr3_nt: TGTGCCAGTAGGCCGCCCGGGACAGGGGGCTTCGGTGGAAACACCATATATTTT

j_call: TRBJ2-4
clone_size: -
d_call: TRBD2
v_call: TRBV13
cdr3_aa: CASSLGGGDLAKNIQYF
cdr3_nt: TGTGCCAGCAGCTTAGGGGGAGGGGATTTAGCCAAAAACATTCAGTACTTC

j_call: TRBJ1-2
clone_size: -
d_call: TRBD1
v_call: TRBV25-1
cdr3_aa: CASSPPGGRGYTF
cdr3_nt: TGTGCCAGCAGTCCACCAGGGGGAAGGGGCTACACCTTC

j_call: TRBJ1-5
clone_size: -
d_call: -
v_call: TRBV19
cdr3_aa: CASSIDSASRRGFQPQHF
cdr3_nt: TGTGCCAGTAGTATAGATAGTGCGAGCAGACGAGGGTTTCAGCCCCAGCATTTT

j_call: TRBJ1-1
clone_size: -
d_call: -
v_call: TRBV15
cdr3_aa: CATGAGVDTEAFF
cdr3_nt: TGTGCCACCGGCGCGGGCGTGGACACTGAAGCTTTCTTT

j_call: TRBJ1-1
clone_size: -
d_call: -
v_call: TRBV2
cdr3_aa: CASSEVWGDTEAFF
cdr3_nt: TGTGCCAGCAGTGAAGTGTGGGGGGACACTGAAGCTTTCTTT

j_call: TRBJ1-2
clone_size: -
d_call: -
v_call: TRBV5-1
cdr3_aa: CASSLGDLTNYGYTF
cdr3_nt: TGCGCCAGCAGCTTAGGGGATTTGACTAACTATGGCTACACCTTC